The source of this T cell receptor beta chain is a study of identical twins. Study-wide findings and caveats: Out-of-frame alpha sequences shared between twins exhibited an excess of low generation probability.

This clonotype has ten or more counts. What it recognizes is unknown. Unique molecular identifiers were in the cDNA, with template-switch universal primer binding. TCRdb redid the calling of the 5' RACE reads with MiXCR, one entry per CDR3 protein. The sample records approximately 680,000 distinct CDR3 sequences, around 7.5% being singletons. No donor was unhealthy or non-Caucasian. Between the trimmed V and J ends, which lost 4 bases and 6 bases, there was a span of 15 bases. From germline, CDR1 is SQVTM and CDR2 ANQGSEA. This CDR3 is 13 amino acids long. This sample was shared with a second study, whose subject was yellow fever vaccine responses in identical twins.

Input material: PBMCs. The chain employs TRBV29-1 and TRBJ1-1; no definite D call. This clonotype was obtained from a woman aged 18-29 years in good health. The CDR3 spells CSVVTGRRPEAFF. The CDR3 nucleotides are TGCAGCGTTGTTACCGGTAGACGGCCTGAAGCTTTCTTT.